A selection of T cell receptor beta chains follows, all from one sample in a study of T cells after yellow fever vaccination. TCRdb re-called the 5' RACE reads through MiXCR, storing one row per CDR3 protein. The sample lists about 240,000 distinct CDR3 sequences; 3.6% were seen once. The sample consisted of PBMCs, taken 15 days after the yellow fever booster vaccination. Every receptor here comes from a man between 18 and 29 years old who received the YFV17D yellow fever vaccine. CDR3s include the opening cysteine and the closing phenylalanine or tryptophan. The D gene is left open where the match is weak. The size of a clone is reported for some rows only, either as once, few or many, or as a class for expanded clones.

TRBJ2-1,TRBV11-3,many,14,TRBD1,TGTGCCAGCAGCGGACAGGGGCGACGGGGTGAGCAGTTCTTC,CASSGQGRRGEQFF
TRBJ2-3,TRBV20-1,few,16,TRBD2,TGCAGTGCTAGAGGCTCGGCAGTAGCGGGGACAGATACGCAGTATTTT,CSARGSAVAGTDTQYF
TRBJ1-5,TRBV30,many,15,-,TGTGCCTGGAGTGCAGGGTCCCCCGGCTGGCAGCCCCAGCATTTT,CAWSAGSPGWQPQHF
TRBJ2-3,TRBV12-3/TRBV12-4,many,16,TRBD2,TGTGCCAGCAGAAAACTAGCGGGGCCTGATTCGGATACGCAGTATTTT,CASRKLAGPDSDTQYF
TRBJ1-1,TRBV4-2,many,14,-,TGTGCCAGCAGCCGGGAGATGTTGAACACTGAAGCTTTCTTT,CASSREMLNTEAFF
TRBJ2-5,TRBV4-1,many,15,-,TGCGCCAGCAGCCAAGAATCGAGTAGCCTCGAGACCCAGTACTTC,CASSQESSSLETQYF
TRBJ1-6,TRBV20-1,many,14,-,TGCAGTGCTAGGCGGGGGGCAGAAAATTCACCCCTCCACTTT,CSARRGAENSPLHF
TRBJ2-2,TRBV12-3/TRBV12-4,many,15,TRBD1,TGTGCCAGCAGCCGGGGACAGCCGAACACCGGGGAGCTGTTTTTT,CASSRGQPNTGELFF
TRBJ1-5,TRBV7-9,many,15,-,TGTGCCAGCAGCTTAGGGTCGGTTGGCAATCAGCCCCAGCATTTT,CASSLGSVGNQPQHF
TRBJ2-2,TRBV28,many,18,-,TGTGCCAGCAGTTTCCCCGGGCTAACAGGGTTGGGGACCGGGGAGCTGTTTTTT,CASSFPGLTGLGTGELFF
TRBJ2-3,TRBV7-2,many,14,-,TGTGCCAGCAGCTCTAGGACCCGGCGGGATACGCAGTATTTT,CASSSRTRRDTQYF
TRBJ2-3,TRBV20-1,many,14,-,TGCAGTGCTAGGGCGGGGGCCGCCACAGATACGCAGTATTTT,CSARAGAATDTQYF
TRBJ2-1,TRBV5-6,many,15,-,TGTGCCAGCAGCTTGGGGCAGGGGATTTACAATGAGCAGTTCTTC,CASSLGQGIYNEQFF
TRBJ1-2,TRBV7-2,many,13,-,TGTGCCAGCAGCTTAGCAGGGGAAAGCGGCTACACCTTC,CASSLAGESGYTF
TRBJ1-1,TRBV6-5,many,12,-,TGTGCCAGCAGAGTGCCGGGCGGTGAAGCTTTCTTT,CASRVPGGEAFF
TRBJ2-3,TRBV7-2,many,15,TRBD2,TGTGCCAGCAGCTGGGCTAGCGGGGTTGCAGATACGCAGTATTTT,CASSWASGVADTQYF
TRBJ2-1,TRBV18,many,18,TRBD2,TGTGCCAGCTCACCAACTATCATAGCGGGGGGGCGTACGGATGAGCAGTTCTTC,CASSPTIIAGGRTDEQFF
TRBJ1-1,TRBV7-9,once,11,-,TGTGCCAGCTTGGCGGGCACTGAAGCTTTCTTT,CASLAGTEAFF
TRBJ1-5,TRBV7-9,many,14,-,TGTGCCAGCAGCACCGGGACCACCAGACAGCCCCAGCATTTT,CASSTGTTRQPQHF
TRBJ2-3,TRBV5-1,many,17,TRBD2,TGCGCCAGCAGCTGGGGTGCCGGGACTAGCATCCCAGATACGCAGTATTTT,CASSWGAGTSIPDTQYF
TRBJ2-3,TRBV7-2,many,18,TRBD2,TGTGCCAGCAGCTTGACCCGAACCGGGGGACTAGTCGGAGATACGCAGTATTTT,CASSLTRTGGLVGDTQYF
TRBJ2-5,TRBV7-3,many,16,-,TGTGCCAGCAGCTCCGGCGGTACTACCTTCCAAGAGACCCAGTACTTC,CASSSGGTTFQETQYF
TRBJ2-1,TRBV19,many,15,-,TGTGCCAGTACCCCCCGGGGAATGGGGTACAATGAGCAGTTCTTC,CASTPRGMGYNEQFF
TRBJ1-1,TRBV29-1,many,10,-,TGCAGCGAGGGAGGCACTGAAGCTTTCTTT,CSEGGTEAFF
TRBJ1-6,TRBV11-2,many,15,-,TGTGCCAGCAGCTCAGGAAGCCAGGGGAATTCACCCCTCCACTTT,CASSSGSQGNSPLHF
TRBJ2-4,TRBV5-5,many,15,-,TGTGCCAGCAGCTACAGGGTCCTAGCCAAAAACATTCAGTACTTC,CASSYRVLAKNIQYF
TRBJ2-7,TRBV20-1,many,14,-,TGCAGTGCTAGGGAACCCTCCAGAGTCTACGAGCAGTACTTC,CSAREPSRVYEQYF
TRBJ1-2,TRBV10-3,many,13,TRBD1,TGTGCCATCAGGGGGACAGATAACTATGGCTACACCTTC,CAIRGTDNYGYTF
TRBJ1-2,TRBV12-3/TRBV12-4,many,13,TRBD1,TGTGCCAGCAGCCCGGACAGGGCACTTGGCTACACCTTC,CASSPDRALGYTF
TRBJ2-7,TRBV6-5,many,15,-,TGTGCCAGCAGTCCCGGGACTGCTTTGGGGGACGAGCAGTACTTC,CASSPGTALGDEQYF
TRBJ2-7,TRBV4-1,many,13,TRBD2,TGCGCCAGCAGCCAGCTGGTGGGGGAGGGGCAGTACTTC,CASSQLVGEGQYF
TRBJ2-1,TRBV4-3,few,15,TRBD2,TGCGCCAGCAGCCGGGGCGGGGGGGCCTACAATGAGCAGTTCTTC,CASSRGGGAYNEQFF
TRBJ1-5,TRBV2,many,14,TRBD1,TGTGCCAGCAGTCGGGGACAGGGACATCAGCCCCAGCATTTT,CASSRGQGHQPQHF
TRBJ2-5,TRBV7-2,many,14,TRBD1,TGTGCCAGCAGCATGACAGGGACCCAAGAGACCCAGTACTTC,CASSMTGTQETQYF
TRBJ1-5,TRBV18,many,13,-,TGTGCCAGCTTCGAGGGGGAGAATCAGCCCCAGCATTTT,CASFEGENQPQHF
TRBJ1-5,TRBV29-1,many,15,-,TGCAGCGTCGCCGATGGGGTCCTTGGCAATCAGCCCCAGCATTTT,CSVADGVLGNQPQHF
TRBJ2-3,TRBV20-1,many,13,-,TGCAGTGCCCTTAGAGAGGACCTTAATACGCAGTATTTT,CSALREDLNTQYF
TRBJ2-3,TRBV7-2,many,15,TRBD1,TGTGCCAGCAGCCCGGGGACAGGGGACACAGATACGCAGTATTTT,CASSPGTGDTDTQYF
TRBJ2-1,TRBV10-2,many,13,-,TGCGCCAGCAGTGAGTCGGACCTCAATGAGCAGTTCTTC,CASSESDLNEQFF
TRBJ1-1,TRBV12-3/TRBV12-4,many,13,-,TGTGCCAGCAGCAGACAGCTTGGGACTGAAGCTTTCTTT,CASSRQLGTEAFF
TRBJ2-7,TRBV15,many,17,TRBD2,TGTGCCACCAGCAGAGATAGCGGGGGGCCGAGCTCCTACGAGCAGTACTTC,CATSRDSGGPSSYEQYF
TRBJ1-1,TRBV7-9,many,11,-,TGTGCCAGCAGCTTTGCCGGGGAGGCTTTCTTT,CASSFAGEAFF
TRBJ1-1,TRBV19,few,14,-,TGTGCCAGTAGTCCTCAGAGATCGAACACTGAAGCTTTCTTT,CASSPQRSNTEAFF
TRBJ2-6,TRBV5-4,-,18,TRBD2,TGTGCCAGCAGCTTGGCCGGGAGGGCCAGCTCTGGGGCCAACGTCCTGACTTTC,CASSLAGRASSGANVLTF
TRBJ1-1,TRBV5-4,few,14,TRBD1,TGTGCCAGCAGCGGGACAGGGGGCGCTGCTGAAGCTTTCTTT,CASSGTGGAAEAFF
TRBJ2-7,TRBV4-2,-,15,-,TGTGCCAGCAGCCAAGATTCCCGAAGCTCCTACGAGCAGTACTTC,CASSQDSRSSYEQYF
TRBJ1-1,TRBV7-9,many,9,-,TGTGCCATGGGCACTGAAGCTTTCTTT,CAMGTEAFF
TRBJ1-1,TRBV12-3/TRBV12-4,many,13,-,TGTGCCAGCAGCAGAGACCTCCGCGCAGAAGCTTTCTTT,CASSRDLRAEAFF
TRBJ1-4,TRBV5-6,few,13,-,TGTGCCAGCAGCTTGACGGGGGGTGAAAAACTGTTTTTT,CASSLTGGEKLFF
TRBJ2-3,TRBV20-1,few,18,TRBD2,TGCAGTGCTAACCACCCTTCGGGGGGGGCGGGGGGCACAGATACGCAGTATTTT,CSANHPSGGAGGTDTQYF
TRBJ2-2,TRBV5-4,many,15,-,TGTGCCAGCAGCGTGGATAACACGAACACCGGGGAGCTGTTTTTT,CASSVDNTNTGELFF
TRBJ2-2,TRBV5-5,many,12,-,TGTGCCAGCAGCTTGGGACTCGGGGAGCTGTTTTTT,CASSLGLGELFF
TRBJ1-1,TRBV5-1,-,16,-,TGCGCCAGCAGCTTGGATACGGGACACGGGAACACTGAAGCTTTCTTT,CASSLDTGHGNTEAFF
TRBJ1-3,TRBV7-2,many,14,-,TGTGCCAGCAGTGGGCAGAGCTCTGGAAACACCATATATTTT,CASSGQSSGNTIYF